The 8 T cell receptor beta chains in this list originate from one sample, sequenced in a study of blood T cell repertoires in COVID-19. Clones were sequenced by immunoSEQ multiplex PCR, and TCRdb holds only the in-frame ones, with some missing. In the table there are 130,000 or so clones, roughly four fifths of which are singletons. Material for sequencing was peripheral blood. These receptors came from a human donor in a cohort sampled during active COVID-19.

The CDR3 reads CASSPATGDSPLHF. CDR3 sequence (DNA): TGCGCCAGCAGCCCCGCCACAGGGGACTCACCCCTCCACTTT. The chain recombines TRBV5-1 with TRBJ1-6, with 7 nucleotides matching TRBD1. Trimming at V came to 4 bases and at J to 10 bases, leaving 8 bases not matched to a gene. From germline, CDR1 is SGHRS and CDR2 YFSETQ. The CDR3 consists of 14 residues.

The chain has TRBV7-9 and TRBJ1-1; tentative D call: TRBD1 (6 bases). The V and J ends lost 2 bases and 4 bases respectively, with 11 bases between them. This CDR3 has 14 amino acids. The germline CDR1 and CDR2 sequences are SEHNR and FQNEAQ (reference sequence). Here the CDR3 reads CASSLSTGPTEAFF. The CDR3 DNA reads as TGTGCCAGCAGCTTATCCACAGGGCCCACTGAAGCTTTCTTT.

This clone was picked up one time. The V call is TRBV6-5, the J call TRBJ1-2; D might be TRBD1 (5 bases). Trimming took 6 bases from V and 4 from J, leaving 12 bases between them. The length of the CDR3 is 13 residues. CDR1 and CDR2 (germline): MNHEY, SVGAGI. In DNA form, the CDR3 reads TGTGCCAGCAGGCAAAAAGGGGTCTATGGCTACACCTTC. Its translation: CASRQKGVYGYTF.

This clone was found once. The chain joins TRBV5-6 to TRBJ2-7; 9 bases line up with TRBD1. The CDR3 has 15 amino acids. Germline V gene data show CDR1 as SGHDT and CDR2 as YYEEEE. V was pared by 4 bases and J by 2 bases, with 7 bases of the junction left unmatched. CDR3 loop: CASSEVGQGPYEQYF. As DNA, the CDR3 is TGTGCCAGCAGCGAAGTGGGACAGGGACCCTACGAGCAGTACTTC.

On this clone: At one end, the junction sequence differs from germline, possibly due to a read error. The rearrangement uses TRBV6-1 and TRBJ1-1; D unclear. The CDR3 has 11 amino acids. The germline V gene has CDR1 MNHNS and CDR2 SASEGT. Written as DNA, the CDR3 is TGTGCCAGCAGTGAGAACTCTGAAGCTTTCTTT. This gives the protein CASSENSEAFF.

The V call is TRBV30, the J call TRBJ2-5; D uncertain. V was pared by 2 bases and J by 5 bases, with 9 bases between. This CDR3 has 12 residues. Looked up from germline, CDR1 is GTSNPN and CDR2 is SVGIG (reference sequence). The CDR3 is CAWSPVRETQYF. In DNA, the CDR3 is TGTGCCTGGAGTCCAGTGAGGGAGACCCAGTACTTC.

A note on this clone: The junction does not match germline at one end; this may be a read error. V gene TRBV7-9 combines with J gene TRBJ2-3, with D tentatively TRBD1 (6 bases). The CDR3 contains 17 residues. Germline V gene sequence: CDR1 SEHNR, CDR2 FQNEAQ (reference sequence). The CDR3 nucleotides read TGTGCCAGCAGCCTAGCCTGGGACACTTCTAGCACAGATACGCAGTATTTT. The encoded protein is CASSLAWDTSSTDTQYF. Drawing the rest from reference TRBV7-9 and TRBJ2-3, the complete variable domain is DTGVSQNPRHKITKRGQNVTFRCDPISEHNRLYWYRQTLGQGPEFLTYFQNEAQLEKSRLLSDRFSAERPKGSFSTLEIQRTEQGDSAMYLCASSLAWDTSSTDTQYFGPGTRLTVL.

This chain joins TRBV4-1 and TRBJ2-7; 8 bases align to TRBD2. The V gene's germline CDR1 is MGHRA and CDR2 YSYEKL. With 2 bases clipped from V and 3 bases from J, the junction kept 12 bases outside the gene matches. The CDR3 has 17 amino acids. The chain's CDR3 is CASSQRNLGLAGYEQYF. Here the CDR3 DNA reads TGCGCCAGCAGCCAAAGGAACCTAGGGCTAGCGGGCTACGAGCAGTACTTC.